A selection of T cell receptor beta chains follows, all from one sample in a study of breast tumors, draining lymph nodes, adjacent tissues. TCRdb reprocessed the multiplex PCR reads via MiXCR and lists one record per CDR3 protein. The sample consists of some 130,000 distinct CDR3 sequences, about 20% of them appearing once. Sequenced input: axillary lymph node tissue. Receptors were obtained from a female donor with breast cancer. Some clones in this sample may be carry-over from other donors' samples. The CDR3 runs from the conserved cysteine through the conserved F or W. Fields, in order: V gene, J gene, clone size, D gene, CDR3 DNA, CDR3 protein. The D gene is left open where the match is weak. The size entry is marked missing in some rows and otherwise reads once, few, many or a size class.

v_gene: TRBV4-1; j_gene: TRBJ2-5; abundance: many; d_gene: NA; CDR3nt: TGCGCCAGCAGCCAAGAGGGGCAGACCCAGTACTTC; CDR3aa: CASSQEGQTQYF
v_gene: TRBV27; j_gene: TRBJ2-7; abundance: few; d_gene: NA; CDR3nt: TGTGCCAGCAGTTCCCCCCTCGCGGGTACGTACGAGCAGTACTTC; CDR3aa: CASSSPLAGTYEQYF
v_gene: TRBV20-1; j_gene: TRBJ1-3; abundance: many; d_gene: NA; CDR3nt: TGCAGTGCTATACCTGAGGGGGGGCCTGGAAACACCATATATTTT; CDR3aa: CSAIPEGGPGNTIYF
v_gene: TRBV20-1; j_gene: TRBJ2-7; abundance: many; d_gene: NA; CDR3nt: TGCAGTGCTAGTGGGCTAGAGTCAGCCTACGAGCAGTACTTC; CDR3aa: CSASGLESAYEQYF
v_gene: TRBV28; j_gene: TRBJ2-7; abundance: few; d_gene: TRBD2; CDR3nt: TGTGCCAGCAGTTTAATAGCGGGCCGCTACGAGCAGTACTTC; CDR3aa: CASSLIAGRYEQYF
v_gene: TRBV6-1; j_gene: TRBJ1-2; abundance: many; d_gene: NA; CDR3nt: TGTGCCAGCAGTGAAGCTTTGGCAGGGGTGGAATGGTCCGCTGTCTATGGCTACACCTTC; CDR3aa: CASSEALAGVEWSAVYGYTF
v_gene: TRBV19; j_gene: TRBJ2-3; abundance: many; d_gene: NA; CDR3nt: TGTGCCAGTAGTCTCGGGAGTTCAGATACGCAGTATTTT; CDR3aa: CASSLGSSDTQYF
v_gene: TRBV20-1; j_gene: TRBJ1-2; abundance: many; d_gene: NA; CDR3nt: TGCAGTGCTACATCGAACTATGGCTACACCTTC; CDR3aa: CSATSNYGYTF
v_gene: TRBV24-1; j_gene: TRBJ2-1; abundance: many; d_gene: NA; CDR3nt: TGTGCCACCAGCACAGCTAGCGCATCCTACAATGAGCAGTTCTTC; CDR3aa: CATSTASASYNEQFF
v_gene: TRBV2; j_gene: TRBJ1-2; abundance: many; d_gene: NA; CDR3nt: TGTGCCAGCAGGTGGGACACCTCTTACTATGGCTACACCTTC; CDR3aa: CASRWDTSYYGYTF
v_gene: TRBV11-2; j_gene: TRBJ2-3; abundance: many; d_gene: NA; CDR3nt: TGTGCCAGCAGCCCTAGCTTCGGCACAGATACGCAGTATTTT; CDR3aa: CASSPSFGTDTQYF
v_gene: TRBV6-1; j_gene: TRBJ1-4; abundance: NA; d_gene: NA; CDR3nt: TGTGCCAGCAGTGAACGGGGGGGAGAAAAACTGTTTTTT; CDR3aa: CASSERGGEKLFF
v_gene: TRBV30; j_gene: TRBJ2-1; abundance: many; d_gene: TRBD1; CDR3nt: TGTGCCTGGACAGGGGGCTACAATGAGCAGTTCTTC; CDR3aa: CAWTGGYNEQFF
v_gene: TRBV10-3; j_gene: TRBJ2-3; abundance: many; d_gene: TRBD2; CDR3nt: TGTGCCATCAGTGAGGGTAGCGGGGGGTTGGATACGCAGTATTTT; CDR3aa: CAISEGSGGLDTQYF
v_gene: TRBV7-2; j_gene: TRBJ2-5; abundance: many; d_gene: NA; CDR3nt: TGTGCCAGCAGCTTCTGGGGCCCTCAAGAGACCCAGTACTTC; CDR3aa: CASSFWGPQETQYF
v_gene: TRBV6-2/TRBV6-3; j_gene: TRBJ2-1; abundance: few; d_gene: NA; CDR3nt: TGTGCCAGCAGTTACAGGTGGGGCGGGGAGCAGTTCTTC; CDR3aa: CASSYRWGGEQFF
v_gene: TRBV27; j_gene: TRBJ2-7; abundance: few; d_gene: TRBD2; CDR3nt: TGTGCCAGCAGTTCTAGGGCCGGGACTAGCGGGGTAATTGGAGGGCAGTACTTC; CDR3aa: CASSSRAGTSGVIGGQYF
v_gene: TRBV27; j_gene: TRBJ2-7; abundance: many; d_gene: TRBD2; CDR3nt: TGTGCCAGCAGTTCGGCGGGAGGGCTTAGAAGCTCCTACGAGCAGTACTTC; CDR3aa: CASSSAGGLRSSYEQYF
v_gene: TRBV5-5; j_gene: TRBJ2-3; abundance: many; d_gene: NA; CDR3nt: TGTGCCAGCAGCCCCTCAGATACGCAGTATTTT; CDR3aa: CASSPSDTQYF
v_gene: TRBV4-1; j_gene: TRBJ2-3; abundance: many; d_gene: TRBD2; CDR3nt: TGCGCCAGCAGCCAAGACGGGGGGAGGAGTACAGATACGCAGTATTTT; CDR3aa: CASSQDGGRSTDTQYF
v_gene: TRBV20-1; j_gene: TRBJ1-2; abundance: many; d_gene: NA; CDR3nt: TGCAGTGCTAGAGACCGATATGGCTACACCTTC; CDR3aa: CSARDRYGYTF